This TCR beta chain was observed in a study of graft-versus-host responses after intestinal transplantation. Regarding the study as a whole: Allografts of patients with graft-donor T cell macrochimerism showed high graft-versus-host to host-versus-graft clone ratios.

V lost 8 bases to trimming and J lost 5 bases; unmatched junction nucleotides: 8. The germline gives CDR1 MDHEN, CDR2 SYDVKM. This CDR3 has 16 residues. Points on this clone: Its antigen is currently unknown.

Clones were read by immunoSEQ multiplex PCR, and TCRdb kept only the in-frame ones, dropping some. This sample yields more than 65,000 clones, of which 84% are seen a single time; around 0.37% belongs to the top ten. Here the sequenced sample was unstimulated CD4+ T cells sorted from spleen or lymph node cells, taken before transplant. V and J are TRBV28 and TRBJ2-5; 16 bases match TRBD2. The receptor was derived from a human donor who was the organ donor for an intestinal transplant. The CDR3, as DNA: TGTGCCAGCGGGCCGGGACTAGCGGGGGGGCTGGAGACCCAGTACTTC. Encoded protein: CASGPGLAGGLETQYF.